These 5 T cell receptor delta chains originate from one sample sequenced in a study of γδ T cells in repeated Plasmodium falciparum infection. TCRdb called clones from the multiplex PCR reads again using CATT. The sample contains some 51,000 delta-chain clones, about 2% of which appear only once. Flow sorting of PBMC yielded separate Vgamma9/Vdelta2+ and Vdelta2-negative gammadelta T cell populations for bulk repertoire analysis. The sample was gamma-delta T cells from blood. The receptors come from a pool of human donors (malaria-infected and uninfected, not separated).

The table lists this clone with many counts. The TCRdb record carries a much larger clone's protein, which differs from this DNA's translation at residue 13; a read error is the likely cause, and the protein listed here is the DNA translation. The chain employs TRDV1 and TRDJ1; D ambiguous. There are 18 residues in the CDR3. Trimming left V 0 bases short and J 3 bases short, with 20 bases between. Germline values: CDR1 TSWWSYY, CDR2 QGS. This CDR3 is CALGELDRPPGYADKLIF. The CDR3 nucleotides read TGTGCTCTTGGGGAACTCGATCGTCCTCCGGGTTACGCCGATAAACTCATCTTT.

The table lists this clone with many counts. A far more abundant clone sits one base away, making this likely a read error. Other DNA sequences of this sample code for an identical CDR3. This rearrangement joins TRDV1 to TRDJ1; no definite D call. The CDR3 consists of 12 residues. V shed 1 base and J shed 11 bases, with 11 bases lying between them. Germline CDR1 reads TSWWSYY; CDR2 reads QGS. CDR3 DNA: TGTGCTCTTGGGGAACCCCGAGGCGAGCTCATCTTT. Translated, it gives CALGEPRGELIF.

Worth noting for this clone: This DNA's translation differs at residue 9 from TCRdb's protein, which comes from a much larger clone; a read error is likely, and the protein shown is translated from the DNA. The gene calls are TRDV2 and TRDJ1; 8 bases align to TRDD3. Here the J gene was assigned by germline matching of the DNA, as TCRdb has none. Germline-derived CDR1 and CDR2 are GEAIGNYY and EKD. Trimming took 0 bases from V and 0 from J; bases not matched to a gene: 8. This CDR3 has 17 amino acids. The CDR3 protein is CACDTPWGTQDTDKLIF. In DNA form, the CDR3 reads TGTGCCTGTGACACCCCCTGGGGGACACAGGACACCGATAAACTCATCTTT.

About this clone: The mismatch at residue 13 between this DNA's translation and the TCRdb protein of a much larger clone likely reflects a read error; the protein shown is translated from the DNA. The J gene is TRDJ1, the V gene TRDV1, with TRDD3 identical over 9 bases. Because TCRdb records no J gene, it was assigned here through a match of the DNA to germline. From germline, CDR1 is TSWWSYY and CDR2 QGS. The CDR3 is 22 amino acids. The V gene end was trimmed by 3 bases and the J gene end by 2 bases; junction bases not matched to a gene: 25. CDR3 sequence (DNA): TGTGCTCTTGGGGAGATTTCCTACTTGTACTGGGGGACACGTTCACCGACCGATAAACTCATCTTT. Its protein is CALGEISYLYWGTRSPTDKLIF.

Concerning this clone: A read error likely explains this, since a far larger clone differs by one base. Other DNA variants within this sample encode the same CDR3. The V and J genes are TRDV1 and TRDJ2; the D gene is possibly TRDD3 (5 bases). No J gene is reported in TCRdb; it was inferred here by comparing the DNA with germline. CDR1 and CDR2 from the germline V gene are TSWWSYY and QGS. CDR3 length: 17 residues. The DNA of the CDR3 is TGTGCCCTTGGGGAACTACGCTTCGAGGCCCTAGGGGCACAACTCTTCTTT. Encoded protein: CALGELRFEALGAQLFF.